This T cell receptor (beta chain) was obtained from a study of T cell repertoires in cytomegalovirus infection. Study context: HLA-C-restricted CMV epitopes, recently identified, and well-studied HLA-B-restricted ones were used by the study. Evidence of both CMV infection and a matching HLA type came from public TCR beta signatures. The study's findings and limits: Cumulative frequency of public TCR beta families picked out carriers of CMV plus the relevant HLA. Clonotypes of TCR beta that were HLA-C-restricted and CMV-specific dominated the ex vivo response.

A single record per CDR3 protein comes from TCRdb applying MiXCR to the reads. The table lists about 740,000 distinct CDR3 sequences, around a third of them singletons. The CDR3 consists of 13 residues. Trimming took off 5 bases at V and 1 base at J, with 8 bases between the two ends. The V gene's germline CDR1 is SGHTA and CDR2 FQGNSA. This clonotype was seen many times. Its antigen is undetermined. The chain has TRBV7-2 and TRBJ1-1; a weak D match, TRBD1 (6 bases). The receptor was isolated from a human donor in good health (CMV status not recorded). Some clones in this sample may be carry-over from other donors' samples. Sequencing used cultured PBMCs, obtained from culture after CMV antigen stimulation. Here the CDR3 DNA reads TGTGCCAGCAGCGTGGGACAGAACACTGAAGCTTTCTTT. It specifies CASSVGQNTEAFF.